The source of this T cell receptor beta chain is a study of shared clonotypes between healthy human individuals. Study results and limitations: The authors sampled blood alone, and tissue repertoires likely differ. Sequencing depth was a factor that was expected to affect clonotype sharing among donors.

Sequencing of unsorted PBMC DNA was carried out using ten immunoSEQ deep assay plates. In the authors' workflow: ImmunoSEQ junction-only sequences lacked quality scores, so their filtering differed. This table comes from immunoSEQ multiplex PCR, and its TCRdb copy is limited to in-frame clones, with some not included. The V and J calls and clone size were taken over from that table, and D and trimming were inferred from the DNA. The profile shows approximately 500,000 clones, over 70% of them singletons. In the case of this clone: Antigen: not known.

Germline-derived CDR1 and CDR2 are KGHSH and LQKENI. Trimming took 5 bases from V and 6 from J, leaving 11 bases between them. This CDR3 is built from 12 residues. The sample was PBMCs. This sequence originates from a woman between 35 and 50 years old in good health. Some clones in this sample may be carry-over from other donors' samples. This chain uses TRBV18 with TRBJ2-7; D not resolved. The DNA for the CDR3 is TGTGCCAGCTCAACGTCACAGCCCGAGCAGTACTTC. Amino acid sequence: CASSTSQPEQYF. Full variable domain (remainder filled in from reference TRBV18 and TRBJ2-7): NAGVMQNPRHLVRRRGQEARLRCSPMKGHSHVYWYRQLPEEGLKFMVYLQKENIIDESGMPKERFSAEFPKEGPSILRIQQVVRGDSAAYFCASSTSQPEQYFGPGTRLTVT.